This passage covers 20 T cell receptor beta chains from one sample sequenced in a study of control samples from healthy donors and cancer patients. Profiled with immunoSEQ multiplex PCR; TCRdb holds only in-frame clones, not every one. The top ten clones hold 1.4% of a sample with about 180,000 clones, just over 90% of them seen once. The sequencing sample was made of blood. The origin of the receptors is a man aged 25 to 40 in good health.

V is TRBV11-2 and J is TRBJ1-1, with a tentative D call TRBD1 (5 bases). V lost 0 bases and J lost 0, with 8 bases in between. CDR1 SGHAT and CDR2 FQNNGV come from the germline V gene. The CDR3 runs to 15 residues. CDR3 amino acids: CASSLDGAMNTEAFF. Here the CDR3 DNA reads TGTGCCAGCAGCTTAGATGGGGCGATGAACACTGAAGCTTTCTTT. The full variable domain, with the rest looked up from reference TRBV11-2 and TRBJ1-1, is EAGVAQSPRYKIIEKRQSVAFWCNPISGHATLYWYQQILGQGPKLLIQFQNNGVVDDSQLPKDRFSAERLKGVDSTLKIQPAKLEDSAVYLCASSLDGAMNTEAFFGQGTRLTVV.

This clone was counted a single time. V is TRBV27 and J is TRBJ1-2; TRBD1 matches 11 bases. Germline-derived CDR1 and CDR2 are MNHEY and SMNVEV (reference sequence). V trimming: 5 bases; J trimming: 8 bases; junction bases outside the gene matches: 13. The CDR3 covers 16 residues. The CDR3 loop reads CASSLLPGTGGQGYTF. The CDR3 bases are TGTGCCAGCAGTCTACTACCCGGGACAGGGGGGCAAGGCTACACCTTC.

The chain carries TRBV27 and TRBJ2-3, with TRBD2 matching 10 bases. This CDR3 region has 17 residues. Germline CDR1 and CDR2: MNHEY and SMNVEV (reference sequence). The ends lost 0 bases at V and 4 bases at J; junction bases unmatched: 7. CDR3 sequence reads: CASSLSGTSVPADTQYF. In nucleotides, the CDR3 is TGTGCCAGCAGTTTATCAGGGACTAGCGTACCGGCAGATACGCAGTATTTT.

Here the CDR3 DNA reads TGTGCCAGCAGTTATGACAGGGTAGGGGGCTACACCTTC. Translated: CASSYDRVGGYTF. The rearrangement joins TRBV6-6 to TRBJ1-2; TRBD1 matches at 7 bases. The CDR3 totals 13 residues. V lost 3 bases to trimming and J lost 8 bases; unmatched junction nucleotides: 6. The germline V gene has CDR1 MNHNY and CDR2 SVGAGI (reference sequence).

The chain has TRBV20-1 and TRBJ2-7; D might be TRBD1 (5 bases). The V and J ends lost 7 bases and 4 bases respectively, with 11 bases between them. The CDR3 is 11 amino acids. Germline-derived CDR1 and CDR2 are DFQATT and SNEGSKA (reference sequence). Written as DNA, the CDR3 is TGCAGTGGGGGCCCCACGTACGAGCAGTACTTC. The encoded protein is CSGGPTYEQYF.

This clone was observed a single time. The chain recombines TRBV2 with TRBJ2-5; D is ambiguous. The ends were cut back, 7 bases at V and 5 bases at J, with 11 bases in the middle. From germline, CDR1 is SNHLY and CDR2 FYNNEI. This CDR3 has 12 residues. The CDR3: CASNGLGETQYF. For the CDR3, the DNA is TGTGCCAGCAATGGTTTAGGGGAGACCCAGTACTTC.

The chain has TRBV19 and TRBJ1-6; 7 bases fit TRBD1. The germline V gene has CDR1 LNHDA and CDR2 SQIVND (reference sequence). There are 18 residues in the CDR3. J was trimmed by 7 bases and V by 0 bases; bases with no gene match: 12. In DNA form, the CDR3 reads TGTGCCAGTAGTATAGATTCGACCCGGACAGGAGTCAATTCACCCCTCCACTTT. Protein sequence: CASSIDSTRTGVNSPLHF.

A single count supports this clone. The J gene is TRBJ2-2, the V gene TRBV5-4, with 15 bases identical to TRBD2. Germline V CDR1 and CDR2: SGHNT, YYREEE (reference sequence). This CDR3 has 18 residues. The V and J ends lost 5 bases and 4 bases, in that order; junction bases with no gene match: 9. The CDR3 protein is CASRAGTSGGKGTGELFF. The CDR3 nucleotides are TGTGCCAGCAGAGCCGGGACTAGCGGGGGGAAGGGCACCGGGGAGCTGTTTTTT.

The rearrangement joins TRBV6-2 or TRBV6-3 to TRBJ1-1, with TRBD1 matching over 7 bases. The trim removed 4 bases at V and 5 bases at J, leaving 7 bases unmatched. The CDR3 extends over 14 amino acids. Germline assignment: CDR1 MNHEY and CDR2 SVGEGT. DNA for the CDR3: TGTGCCAGCAGTTCCCGACAGGGTCGGACTGAAGCTTTCTTT. Translating it yields CASSSRQGRTEAFF.

The chain employs TRBV29-1 and TRBJ2-3; D tentatively reads TRBD1 or TRBD2 (5 bases each). The CDR3 sequence is 13 residues long. V was clipped by 7 bases and J by 4 bases, with 15 bases between them. The germline V gene has CDR1 SQVTM and CDR2 ANQGSEA. The CDR3 sequence: CSEVPMGADTQYF. CDR3 coding DNA: TGCAGCGAGGTGCCAATGGGGGCAGATACGCAGTATTTT.

The gene calls are TRBV18 and TRBJ1-1; D unclear. Germline CDR1 is KGHSH and CDR2 is LQKENI. There are 14 residues in the CDR3. Trimming took 0 bases from V and 3 from J, leaving 8 bases between them. The CDR3 DNA reads as TGTGCCAGCTCACCACCCAGCGCGTACACTGAAGCTTTCTTT. This encodes CASSPPSAYTEAFF.

V is TRBV6-4 and J is TRBJ1-1; TRBD1 is a possible D gene (5 bases). The V end lost 10 bases, the J end lost 1 base, and 19 bases lay between the germline ends. The germline V gene encodes CDR1 MRHNA and CDR2 SNTAGT. This CDR3 spans 15 amino acids. The CDR3 reads CAISPVGRQNTEAFF. The CDR3 DNA reads TGTGCCATTTCACCGGTGGGACGGCAGAACACTGAAGCTTTCTTT.

This chain joins TRBV5-8 and TRBJ2-7; no clear D. The CDR3 has 12 residues. Trimming removed 2 bases from V and 2 bases from J, with 5 bases in between. CDR1 is SGHTS and CDR2 is YDEGEE in the germline V gene. The CDR3 sequence: CASSLLTYEQYF. The CDR3, as DNA: TGTGCCAGCAGCTTACTTACCTACGAGCAGTACTTC.

The chain uses TRBV3-1 (or the pseudogene TRBV3-2) and TRBJ2-7; TRBD1 might be the D (6 bases). Germline V CDR1 and CDR2: LGHDT, YNNKEL (reference sequence). The CDR3 is 15 residues long. V was clipped by 4 bases and J by 7 bases, with 20 bases between them. The CDR3 region has the DNA TGTGCCAGCAGCCCCCCAGGGGTAGCGAGTTGGGAGCAGTACTTC. Translating gives CASSPPGVASWEQYF.

The genes are TRBV29-1 and TRBJ2-3, with 9 bases aligning to TRBD2. The CDR3 runs to 14 residues. V trimming: 3 bases; J trimming: 4 bases; junction bases outside the gene matches: 5. CDR1 is SQVTM, CDR2 ANQGSEA, per germline. CDR3: CSVDSGLAADTQYF. The CDR3 bases are TGCAGCGTTGATTCGGGACTAGCTGCAGATACGCAGTATTTT.

This clone was counted a single time. This chain links TRBV14 with TRBJ1-6; D not certain. Trimming removed 1 base at V and 9 bases at J, with 4 bases between. The CDR3 sequence is 12 residues long. Germline CDR1 is SGHDN and CDR2 is FVKESK. This CDR3 is CASSQGFSPLHF. In nucleotides, the CDR3 is TGTGCCAGCAGCCAAGGGTTTTCACCCCTCCACTTT.

The chain combines TRBV30 with TRBJ2-1, with unresolved D. CDR1 is GTSNPN and CDR2 is SVGIG in the germline V gene (reference sequence). CDR3 length: 16 residues. Between the trimmed V and J ends, which lost 0 bases and 0 bases, there was a span of 12 bases. In DNA, the CDR3 is TGTGCCTGGAGTGTAGGGCTTCTAAGCTCCTACAATGAGCAGTTCTTC. Protein: CAWSVGLLSSYNEQFF.

Remarks on this clone: Mismatch with germline at one junction end may stem from a read error. Different DNA sequences within this sample yield the same CDR3. The chain employs TRBV5-1 and TRBJ2-7; perhaps TRBD1 as D (5 bases). The CDR3 runs 13 residues. Germline CDR1 and CDR2: SGHRS and YFSETQ. The CDR3 protein is CASSLAGTYEQYF. CDR3 nucleotides: TGCGCCAGTAGCTTGGCAGGGACCTACGAGCAGTACTTC.

The chain carries TRBV6-6 and TRBJ2-7; 8 nucleotides agree with TRBD1. This CDR3 region has 16 residues. The trim removed 6 bases at V and 5 bases at J, leaving 15 bases unmatched. The germline CDR1 and CDR2 sequences are MNHNY and SVGAGI (reference sequence). As DNA, the CDR3 is TGTGCCAGCAGCCCTTTCGGAAGGACAGGGTCGAACGAGCAGTACTTC. Protein product: CASSPFGRTGSNEQYF.

The V call is TRBV6-6, the J call TRBJ1-4; 11 positions match TRBD1. The junction had 11 bases not matched to a gene; V was cut back by 5 bases and J by 12 bases. The CDR3 sequence is 15 residues long. Germline loops: CDR1 MNHNY, CDR2 SVGAGI (reference sequence). The CDR3 loop is CASSGGQGDIGELFF. In DNA, the CDR3 is TGTGCCAGCAGTGGGGGACAGGGGGATATTGGGGAACTGTTTTTT.